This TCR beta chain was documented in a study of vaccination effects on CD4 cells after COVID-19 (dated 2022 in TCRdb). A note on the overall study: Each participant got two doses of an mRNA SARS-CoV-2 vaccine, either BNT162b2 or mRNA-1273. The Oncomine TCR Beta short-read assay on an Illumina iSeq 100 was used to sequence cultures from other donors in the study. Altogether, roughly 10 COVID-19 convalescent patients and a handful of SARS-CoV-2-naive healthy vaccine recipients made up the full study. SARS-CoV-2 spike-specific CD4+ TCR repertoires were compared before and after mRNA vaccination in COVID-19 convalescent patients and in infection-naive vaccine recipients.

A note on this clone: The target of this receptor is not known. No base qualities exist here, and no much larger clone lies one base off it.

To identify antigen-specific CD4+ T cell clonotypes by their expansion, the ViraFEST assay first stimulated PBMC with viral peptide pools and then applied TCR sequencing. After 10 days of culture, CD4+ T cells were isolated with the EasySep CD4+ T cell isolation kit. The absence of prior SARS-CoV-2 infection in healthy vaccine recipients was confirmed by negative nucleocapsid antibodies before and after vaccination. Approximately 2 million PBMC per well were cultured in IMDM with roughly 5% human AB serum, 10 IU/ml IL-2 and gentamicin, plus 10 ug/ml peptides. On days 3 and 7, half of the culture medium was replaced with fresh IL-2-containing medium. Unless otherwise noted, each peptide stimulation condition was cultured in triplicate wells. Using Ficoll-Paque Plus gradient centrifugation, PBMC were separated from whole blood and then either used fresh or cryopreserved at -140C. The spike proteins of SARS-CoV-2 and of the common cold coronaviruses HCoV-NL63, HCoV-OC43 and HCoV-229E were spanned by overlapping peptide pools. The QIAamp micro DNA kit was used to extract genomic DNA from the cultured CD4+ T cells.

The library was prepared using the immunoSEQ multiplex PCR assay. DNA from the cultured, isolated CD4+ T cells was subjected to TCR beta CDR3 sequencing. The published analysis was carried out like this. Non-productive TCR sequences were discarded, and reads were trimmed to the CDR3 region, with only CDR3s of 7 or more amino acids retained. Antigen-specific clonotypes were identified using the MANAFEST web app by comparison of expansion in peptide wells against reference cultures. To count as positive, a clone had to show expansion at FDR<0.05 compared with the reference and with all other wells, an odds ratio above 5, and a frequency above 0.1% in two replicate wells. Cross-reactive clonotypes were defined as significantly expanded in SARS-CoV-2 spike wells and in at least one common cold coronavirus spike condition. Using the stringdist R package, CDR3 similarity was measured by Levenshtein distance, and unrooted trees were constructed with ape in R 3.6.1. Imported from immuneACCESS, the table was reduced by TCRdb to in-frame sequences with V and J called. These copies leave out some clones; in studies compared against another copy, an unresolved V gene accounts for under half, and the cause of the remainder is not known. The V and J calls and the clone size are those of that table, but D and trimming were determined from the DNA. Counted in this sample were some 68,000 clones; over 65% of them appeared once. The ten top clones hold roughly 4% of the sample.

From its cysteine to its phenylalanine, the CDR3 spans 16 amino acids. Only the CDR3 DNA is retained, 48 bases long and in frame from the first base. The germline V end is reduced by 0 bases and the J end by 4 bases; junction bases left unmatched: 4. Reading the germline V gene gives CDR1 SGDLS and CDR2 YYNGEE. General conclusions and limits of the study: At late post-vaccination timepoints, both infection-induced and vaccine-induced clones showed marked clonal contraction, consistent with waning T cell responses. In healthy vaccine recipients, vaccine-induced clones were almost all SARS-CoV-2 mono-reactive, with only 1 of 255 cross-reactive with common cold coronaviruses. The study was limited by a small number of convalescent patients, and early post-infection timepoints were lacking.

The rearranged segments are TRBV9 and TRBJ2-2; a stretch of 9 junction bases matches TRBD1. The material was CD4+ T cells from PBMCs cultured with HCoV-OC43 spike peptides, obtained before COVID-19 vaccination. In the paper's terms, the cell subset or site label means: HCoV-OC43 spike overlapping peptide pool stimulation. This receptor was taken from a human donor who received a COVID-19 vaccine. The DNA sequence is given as TGTGCCAGCAGCGTAGGTGGGACAGGGAGCACCGGGGAGCTGTTTTTT. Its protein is CASSVGGTGSTGELFF.